Each of the 7 T cell receptor beta chains below was sequenced from the same sample in a study of T-cell memory formation after mild COVID-19. TCRdb reprocessed the 5' RACE reads via MiXCR and lists one record per CDR3 protein. The sample shows some 320,000 distinct CDR3 sequences, roughly an eighth of them seen only once. The specimen sequenced was PBMCs or a T cell subset sorted from them (not recorded which). All receptors come from a man aged 18 to 35 who had mild COVID-19 (a few samples of this study predate the infection). Cell type and time point are not known.

The chain is built from TRBV10-1 and TRBJ2-2; no clear D gene. Germline V gives CDR1 WNHNN, CDR2 SYGVQD (reference sequence). This CDR3 contains 13 residues. V lost 4 bases to trimming and J lost 5 bases, with 8 bases between them. Here the CDR3 reads CASSVAVTGELFF. CDR3 DNA sequence: TGCGCCAGCAGTGTGGCGGTAACCGGGGAGCTGTTTTTT.

This clonotype showed up many times. The chain carries TRBV7-2 and TRBJ1-2; 9 bases are shared with TRBD1. CDR1 and CDR2 from the germline V gene are SGHTA and FQGNSA. The length of the CDR3 is 21 residues. With V trimmed by 0 bases and J by 4 bases, 21 bases remained unmatched. In DNA form, the CDR3 reads TGTGCCAGCAGCTTAGCGTTTAAGTTAAAGAGAGGACAGGGGTCAGGCTATGGCTACACCTTC. Translated, it gives CASSLAFKLKRGQGSGYGYTF.

This clonotype was detected a few times. The chain recombines TRBV19 with TRBJ1-1; possible D gene TRBD1, 6 bases. V was shortened by 6 bases and J by 6 bases, with 20 bases between the two germline ends. This CDR3 region has 15 residues. Germline V gene lookup returns CDR1 LNHDA and CDR2 SQIVND (reference sequence). CDR3 loop: CASRWGPGQEPEAFF. CDR3 coding DNA: TGTGCCAGTAGATGGGGGCCAGGTCAAGAGCCTGAAGCTTTCTTT.

The chain links TRBV6-5 to TRBJ1-2; 10 positions match TRBD1. Trimming took 6 bases from V and 7 from J; bases not matched to a gene: 11. Germline V gene data show CDR1 as MNHEY and CDR2 as SVGAGI. CDR3 length: 15 residues. The CDR3 nucleotides are TGTGCCAGCAGCACAGTGGGAGACAGGGGGCCTGGCTACACCTTC. Amino acid sequence: CASSTVGDRGPGYTF.

This clonotype was detected ten times or more. The V gene is TRBV6-4, the J gene TRBJ2-1; 8 nucleotides agree with TRBD2. The CDR3 sequence is 16 residues long. Per the germline V gene, CDR1 is MRHNA and CDR2 is SNTAGT. Germline trimming cut 0 bases from V and 7 bases from J; bases unmatched to any gene: 8. The CDR3, as DNA: TGTGCCAGCAGTGACTCGCAGCGGGGGACTTCTAATGAGCAGTTCTTC. Protein: CASSDSQRGTSNEQFF.

The chain couples TRBV7-3 to TRBJ2-7; no reliable D call. CDR3 length equals 13 residues. V was trimmed by 1 base and J by 6 bases, leaving 10 bases between them. The germline V gene encodes CDR1 SGHTA and CDR2 FQGTGA. CDR3 sequence: CASSLSQSREQYF. The CDR3 DNA reads as TGTGCCAGCAGCTTAAGCCAAAGCCGCGAGCAGTACTTC.

The chain is built from TRBV6-2 or TRBV6-3 and TRBJ2-2; TRBD2 matches at 7 bases. The CDR3 spans 16 residues. Germline V lookup: CDR1 MNHEY, CDR2 SVGEGT. Trimming took 6 bases from V and 1 from J; bases not matched to a gene: 8. CDR3 sequence reads: CASSLRAGENTGELFF. CDR3 in DNA: TGTGCCAGCAGCCTTCGGGCGGGGGAGAACACCGGGGAGCTGTTTTTT.